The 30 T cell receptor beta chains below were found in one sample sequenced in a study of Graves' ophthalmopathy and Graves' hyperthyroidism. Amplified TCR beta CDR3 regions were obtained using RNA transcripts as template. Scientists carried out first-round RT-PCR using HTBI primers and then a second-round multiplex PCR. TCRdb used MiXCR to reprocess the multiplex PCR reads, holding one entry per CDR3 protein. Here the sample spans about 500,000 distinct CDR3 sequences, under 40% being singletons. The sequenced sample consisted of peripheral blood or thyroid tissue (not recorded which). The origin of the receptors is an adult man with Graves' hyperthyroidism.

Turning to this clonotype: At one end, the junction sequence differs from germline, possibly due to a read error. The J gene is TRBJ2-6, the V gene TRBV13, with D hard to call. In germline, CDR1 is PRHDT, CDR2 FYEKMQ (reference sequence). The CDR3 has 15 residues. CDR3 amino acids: CASSLVLAGANVLTF. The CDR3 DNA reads TGCGCCAGCAGCTTGGTGCTAGCTGGGGCCAACGTCCTGACTTTC.

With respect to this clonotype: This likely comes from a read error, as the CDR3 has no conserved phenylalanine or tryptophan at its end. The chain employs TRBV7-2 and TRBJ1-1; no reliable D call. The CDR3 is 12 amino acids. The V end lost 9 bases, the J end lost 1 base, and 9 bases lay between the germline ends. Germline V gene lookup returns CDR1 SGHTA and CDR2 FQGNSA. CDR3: CASSRGNTEAFL. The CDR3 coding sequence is TGTGCCAGTAGTCGGGGGAACACTGAAGCTTTCCTT.

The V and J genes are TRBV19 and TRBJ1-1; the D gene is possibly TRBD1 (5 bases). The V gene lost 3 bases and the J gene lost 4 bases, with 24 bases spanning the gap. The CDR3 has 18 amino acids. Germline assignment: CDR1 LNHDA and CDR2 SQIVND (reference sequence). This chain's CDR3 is CASSIGARRRVSGTEAFF. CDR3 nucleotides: TGTGCCAGTAGTATTGGGGCCCGACGACGGGTTTCGGGCACTGAAGCTTTCTTT.

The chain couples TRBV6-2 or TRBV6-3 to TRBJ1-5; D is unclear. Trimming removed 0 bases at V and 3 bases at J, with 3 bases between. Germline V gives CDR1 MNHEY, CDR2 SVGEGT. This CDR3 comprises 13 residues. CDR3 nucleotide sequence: TGTGCCAGCAGTTACTCGTTCAATCAGCCCCAGCATTTT. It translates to CASSYSFNQPQHF.

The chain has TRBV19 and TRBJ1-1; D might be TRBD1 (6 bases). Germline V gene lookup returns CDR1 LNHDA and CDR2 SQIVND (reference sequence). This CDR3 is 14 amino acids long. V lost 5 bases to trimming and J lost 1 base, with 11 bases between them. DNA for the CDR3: TGTGCCAGTAGTTTTCAGACAGGGAACACTGAAGCTTTCTTT. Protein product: CASSFQTGNTEAFF.

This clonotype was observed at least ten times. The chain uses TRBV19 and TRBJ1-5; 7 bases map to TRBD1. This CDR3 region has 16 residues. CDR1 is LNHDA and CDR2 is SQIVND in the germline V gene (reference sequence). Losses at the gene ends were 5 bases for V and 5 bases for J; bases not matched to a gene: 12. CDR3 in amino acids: CASSPRTGWYDQPQHF. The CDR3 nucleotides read TGTGCCAGTAGTCCGCGGACAGGCTGGTATGATCAGCCCCAGCATTTT.

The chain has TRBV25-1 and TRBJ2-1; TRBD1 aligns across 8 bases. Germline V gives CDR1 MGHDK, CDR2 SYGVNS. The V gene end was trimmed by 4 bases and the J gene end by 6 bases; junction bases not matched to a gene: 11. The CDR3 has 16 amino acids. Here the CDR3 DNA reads TGTGCCAGCAGTGCCACCAGGACAGGGCTATCCAATGAGCAGTTCTTC. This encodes CASSATRTGLSNEQFF.

In DNA form, the CDR3 reads TGTGCCAGCTTTCGGTCCGAGCAGTACTTC. It translates to CASFRSEQYF. This chain uses TRBV2 with TRBJ2-7; no reliable D call. CDR1 and CDR2 (germline): SNHLY, FYNNEI. The CDR3 totals 10 residues. Trimming stripped 8 bases from V and 6 bases from J, with 8 bases between.

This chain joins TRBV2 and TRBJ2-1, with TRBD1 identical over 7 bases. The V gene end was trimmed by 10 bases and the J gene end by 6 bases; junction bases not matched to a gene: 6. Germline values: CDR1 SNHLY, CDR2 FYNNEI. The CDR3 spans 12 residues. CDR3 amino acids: CATTGRFNEQFF. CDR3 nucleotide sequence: TGTGCCACGACAGGGCGCTTCAATGAGCAGTTCTTC.

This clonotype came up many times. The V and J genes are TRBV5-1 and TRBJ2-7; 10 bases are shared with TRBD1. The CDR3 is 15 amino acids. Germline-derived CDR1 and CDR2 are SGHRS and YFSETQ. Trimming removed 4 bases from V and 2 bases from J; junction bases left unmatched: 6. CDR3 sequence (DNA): TGCGCCAGCAGCCCTGGACAGGGGGTAACCTACGAGCAGTACTTC. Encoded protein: CASSPGQGVTYEQYF.

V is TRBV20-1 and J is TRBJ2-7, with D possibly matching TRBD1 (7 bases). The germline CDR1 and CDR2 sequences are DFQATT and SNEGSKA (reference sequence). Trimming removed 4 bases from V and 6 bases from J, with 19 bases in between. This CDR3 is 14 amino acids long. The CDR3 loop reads CSANTRRDSLEQYF. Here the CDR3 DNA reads TGCAGTGCTAACACTAGGAGGGACAGCCTCGAGCAGTACTTC.

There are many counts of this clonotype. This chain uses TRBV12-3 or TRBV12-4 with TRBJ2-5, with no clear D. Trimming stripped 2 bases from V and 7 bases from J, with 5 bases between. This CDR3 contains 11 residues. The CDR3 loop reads CASSLRGTQYF. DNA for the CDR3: TGTGCCAGCAGTTTACGAGGGACCCAGTACTTC.

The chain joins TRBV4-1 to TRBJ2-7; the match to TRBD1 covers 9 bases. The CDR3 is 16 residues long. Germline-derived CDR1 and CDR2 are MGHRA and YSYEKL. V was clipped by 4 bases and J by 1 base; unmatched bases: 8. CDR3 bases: TGCGCCAGCAGCCGAGAAACAGGGGGCGCGTCCTACGAGCAGTACTTC. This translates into CASSRETGGASYEQYF.

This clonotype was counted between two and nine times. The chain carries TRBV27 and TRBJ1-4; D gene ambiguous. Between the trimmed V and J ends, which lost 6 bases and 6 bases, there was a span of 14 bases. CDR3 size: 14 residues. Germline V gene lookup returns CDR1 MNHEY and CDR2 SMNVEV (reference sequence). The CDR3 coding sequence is TGTGCCAGCAGCACGGTCGGGTCCTATGAAAAACTGTTTTTT. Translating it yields CASSTVGSYEKLFF.

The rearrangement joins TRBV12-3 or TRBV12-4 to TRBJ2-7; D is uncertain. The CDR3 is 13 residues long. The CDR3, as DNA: TGTGCTAGTGGTTTGGTACCGGTCGATGAGCAGTACTTC. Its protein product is CASGLVPVDEQYF.

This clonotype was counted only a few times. The CDR3 sequence: CSVRTGENQPQHF. The CDR3 DNA is TGCAGCGTCCGAACAGGGGAAAATCAGCCCCAGCATTTT. The chain recombines TRBV29-1 with TRBJ1-5, with TRBD1 matching 7 bases. V was clipped by 6 bases and J by 4 bases; unmatched bases: 6. The CDR3 has 13 amino acids. Germline CDR1 SQVTM, CDR2 ANQGSEA.

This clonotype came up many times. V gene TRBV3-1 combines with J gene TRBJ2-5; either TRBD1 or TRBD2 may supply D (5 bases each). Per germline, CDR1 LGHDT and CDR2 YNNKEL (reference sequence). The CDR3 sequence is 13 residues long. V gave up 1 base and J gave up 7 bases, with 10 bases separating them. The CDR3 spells CASSQGDQGTQYF. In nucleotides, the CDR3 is TGTGCCAGCAGCCAAGGGGACCAGGGGACCCAGTACTTC.

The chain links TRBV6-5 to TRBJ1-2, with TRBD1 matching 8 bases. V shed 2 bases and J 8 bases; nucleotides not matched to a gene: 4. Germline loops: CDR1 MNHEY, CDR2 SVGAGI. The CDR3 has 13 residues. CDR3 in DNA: TGTGCCAGCAGTTACCTAAGGACAGGGGGCTACACCTTC. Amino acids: CASSYLRTGGYTF.

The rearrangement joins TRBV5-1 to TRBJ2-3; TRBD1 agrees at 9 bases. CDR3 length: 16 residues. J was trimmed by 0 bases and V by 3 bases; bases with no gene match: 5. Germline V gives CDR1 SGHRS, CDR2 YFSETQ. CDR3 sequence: CASSYGTGLSTDTQYF. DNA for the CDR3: TGCGCCAGCAGCTATGGGACAGGGCTAAGCACAGATACGCAGTATTTT.

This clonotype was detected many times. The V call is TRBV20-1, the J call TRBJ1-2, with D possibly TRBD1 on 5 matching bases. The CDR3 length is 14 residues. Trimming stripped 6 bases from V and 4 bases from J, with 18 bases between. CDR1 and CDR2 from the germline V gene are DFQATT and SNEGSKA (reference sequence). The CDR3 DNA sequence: TGCAGTGCGAGGGACGCCGCCGGGGTCTATGGCTACACCTTC. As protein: CSARDAAGVYGYTF.

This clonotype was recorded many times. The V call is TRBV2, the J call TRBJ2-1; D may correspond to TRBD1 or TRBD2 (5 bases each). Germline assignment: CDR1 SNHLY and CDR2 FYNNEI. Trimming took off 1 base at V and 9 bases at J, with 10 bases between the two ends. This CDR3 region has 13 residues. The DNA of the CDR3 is TGTGCCAGCAGTGAAGGTGGGGGTGGTGAGCAGTTCTTC. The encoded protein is CASSEGGGGEQFF.

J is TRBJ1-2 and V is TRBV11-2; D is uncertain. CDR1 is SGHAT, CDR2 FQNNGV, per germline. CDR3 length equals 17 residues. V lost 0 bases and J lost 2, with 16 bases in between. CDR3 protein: CASSLDGRQTWNYGYTF. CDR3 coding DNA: TGTGCCAGCAGCTTAGATGGCAGACAAACGTGGAACTATGGCTACACCTTC. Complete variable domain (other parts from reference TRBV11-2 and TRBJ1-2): EAGVAQSPRYKIIEKRQSVAFWCNPISGHATLYWYQQILGQGPKLLIQFQNNGVVDDSQLPKDRFSAERLKGVDSTLKIQPAKLEDSAVYLCASSLDGRQTWNYGYTFGSGTRLTVV.

DNA of the CDR3: TGTGCCAGCAGCTCCGGGTTTGCGGGAGGGCCGAGCGAGCAGTACTTC. It yields the protein CASSSGFAGGPSEQYF. The chain recombines TRBV7-9 with TRBJ2-7, with 9 bases that match TRBD2. V lost 4 bases, J lost 6 bases, and 13 bases stayed unmatched. The CDR3 has 16 amino acids. CDR1 and CDR2 (germline): SEHNR, FQNEAQ (reference sequence).

CDR3 DNA sequence: TGTGCCATCACCGAGGACAGGGTCGGGCAGCCCCAGCATTTT. Translation: CAITEDRVGQPQHF. The gene calls are TRBV10-3 and TRBJ1-5, with TRBD1 matching over 8 bases. The trim removed 7 bases at V and 7 bases at J, leaving 9 bases unmatched. The germline CDR1 and CDR2 sequences are ENHRY and SYGVKD. The CDR3 length is 14 residues.

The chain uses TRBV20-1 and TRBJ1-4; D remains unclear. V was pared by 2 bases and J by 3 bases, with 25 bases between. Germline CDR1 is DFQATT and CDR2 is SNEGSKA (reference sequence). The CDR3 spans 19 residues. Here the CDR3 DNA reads TGCAGTGCTAGATTGACTAGCGGGTGGGAGTCTGGGGCTAATGAAAAACTGTTTTTT. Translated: CSARLTSGWESGANEKLFF.

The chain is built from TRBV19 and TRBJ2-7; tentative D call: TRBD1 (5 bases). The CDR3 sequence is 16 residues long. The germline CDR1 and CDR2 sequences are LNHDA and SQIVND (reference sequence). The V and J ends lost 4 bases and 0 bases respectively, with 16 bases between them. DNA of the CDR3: TGTGCCAGTAGTAAAAACAGGCCTATAAGCTCCTACGAGCAGTACTTC. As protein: CASSKNRPISSYEQYF.

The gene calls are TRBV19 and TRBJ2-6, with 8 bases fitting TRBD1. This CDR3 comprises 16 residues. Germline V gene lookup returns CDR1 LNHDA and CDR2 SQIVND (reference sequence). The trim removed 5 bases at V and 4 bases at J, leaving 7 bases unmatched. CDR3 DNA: TGTGCCAGTAGTCTACAGGGGGGCGCCGGGGCCAACGTCCTGACTTTC. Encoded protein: CASSLQGGAGANVLTF.

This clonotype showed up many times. The CDR3 protein is CASRTDGAGEAFF. The CDR3 region has the DNA TGTGCCAGCAGAACGGACGGGGCCGGTGAAGCTTTCTTT. This chain connects TRBV6-5 to TRBJ1-1, with D perhaps matching TRBD1 (5 bases). This CDR3 region has 13 residues. In germline, CDR1 is MNHEY, CDR2 SVGAGI. Between the trimmed V and J ends, which lost 6 bases and 7 bases, there was a span of 15 bases.

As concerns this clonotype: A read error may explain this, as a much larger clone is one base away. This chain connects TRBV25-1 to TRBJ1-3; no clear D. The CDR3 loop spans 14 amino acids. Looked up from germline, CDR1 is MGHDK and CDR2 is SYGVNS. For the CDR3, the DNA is TGTGCCGGCAGTTACGGCGCAGGAGGAAACACCATATATTTT. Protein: CAGSYGAGGNTIYF. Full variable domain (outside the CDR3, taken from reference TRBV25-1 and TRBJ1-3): EADIYQTPRYLVIGTGKKITLECSQTMGHDKMYWYQQDPGMELHLIHYSYGVNSTEKGDLSSESTVSRIRTEHFPLTLESARPSHTSQYLCAGSYGAGGNTIYFGEGSWLTVV.

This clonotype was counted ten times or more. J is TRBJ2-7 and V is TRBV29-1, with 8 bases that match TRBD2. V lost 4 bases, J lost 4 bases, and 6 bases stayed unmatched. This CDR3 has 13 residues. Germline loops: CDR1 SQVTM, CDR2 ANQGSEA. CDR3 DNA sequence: TGCAGCGTTGCCGGACTAGCTGGGTACGAGCAGTACTTC. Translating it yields CSVAGLAGYEQYF.